A selection of T cell receptor beta chains follows, all from one sample in a study of ipilimumab plus nivolumab after autologous stem cell transplantation. The data were produced by immunoSEQ multiplex PCR, yet TCRdb's version contains in-frame clones alone and is incomplete. The table lists some 87,000 clones, 65% to 85% of them singletons. The material sequenced was PBMCs, taken in a trial of ipilimumab plus nivolumab as post-transplant consolidation. Source of these receptors: a male donor with diffuse large B-cell lymphoma. Both conserved end residues are part of each CDR3. A D gene is named only where the DNA matches it firmly. Size is omitted from some rows. Given values are once, few, many or a class for expanded clones.

>TRBD2|TRBV9|.|TRBJ2-3
TGTGCCAGCAGCGTAGGCGGGGGGGCCGTAGATACGCAGTATTTT
CASSVGGGAVDTQYF
>.|TRBV7-6|few|TRBJ1-6
TGTGCCAGCAGCTTAGAGCGGTCACCCCTCCACTTT
CASSLERSPLHF
>.|TRBV5-5|.|TRBJ2-5
TGTGCCAGCAACTCCGAAGAGACCCAGTACTTC
CASNSEETQYF
>.|TRBV29-1|.|TRBJ2-4
TGCAGCGCTAGACTCTCCCCGGTGGCCAAAAACATTCAGTACTTC
CSARLSPVAKNIQYF
>.|TRBV2|.|TRBJ2-7
TGTGCCAGCAGTTACCTGGGCTCCTACGAGCAGTACTTC
CASSYLGSYEQYF
>.|TRBV30|.|TRBJ1-3
TGTGCCTGGAGCCCCGATAGGGGCGCCTCTGGAAACACCATATATTTT
CAWSPDRGASGNTIYF
>.|TRBV19|.|TRBJ1-4
TGTGCCAGTAGAAGCGTCTCAGGCAGGCCTAATGAAAAACTGTTTTTT
CASRSVSGRPNEKLFF
>.|TRBV2|.|TRBJ1-5
TGTGCCAGCAGTCGAGGAGCCCAGCCAAATCAGCCCCAGCATTTT
CASSRGAQPNQPQHF
>.|TRBV5-6|.|TRBJ2-3
TGTGCCAGCACCTTAGGGGCCCTCACAGATACGCAGTATTTT
CASTLGALTDTQYF
>.|TRBV5-1|.|TRBJ2-6
TGCGCCAGCAGCTTGTGGGACTCTGGGGCCAACGTCCTGACTTTC
CASSLWDSGANVLTF
>.|TRBV6-1|.|TRBJ1-1
TGTGCCAGCAGTGCGACCGTGAACACTGAAGCTTTCTTT
CASSATVNTEAFF
>.|TRBV27|.|TRBJ2-7
TGTGCCAGCAGTTTACAGGGGCCGGCCTACGAGCAGTACTTC
CASSLQGPAYEQYF
>.|TRBV7-2|few|TRBJ2-3
TGTGCCAGCAGCGCAACCTCCACAGGGTCCGGAGATACGCAGTATTTT
CASSATSTGSGDTQYF
>.|TRBV15|.|TRBJ1-4
TGTGCCACCAGCAGAGATCCTACCCCGGAAAAACTGTTTTTT
CATSRDPTPEKLFF
>.|TRBV4-1|.|TRBJ1-4
TGCGCCAGCAGCCAAGAAGTTAGGGGGGGAACTAATGAAAAACTGTTTTTT
CASSQEVRGGTNEKLFF
>.|TRBV7-9|.|TRBJ1-6
TGTGCCAGCAACCAGGGGAGCTGGTCCTATAATTCACCCCTCCACTTT
CASNQGSWSYNSPLHF
>TRBD1|TRBV6-6|once|TRBJ1-3
TGTGCCAGCAGCAGGGGGACAGTTGGAAACACCATATATTTT
CASSRGTVGNTIYF
>.|TRBV13|.|TRBJ2-3
TGTGCCAGCAGCACCCTCAGTTGGGGGGACCGCACAGATACGCAGTATTTT
CASSTLSWGDRTDTQYF
>TRBD1|TRBV5-1|once|TRBJ2-5
TGCGCCAGCAGCCTGCAGACAGGGGATGAGACCCAGTACTTC
CASSLQTGDETQYF
>TRBD1|TRBV18|.|TRBJ2-7
TGTGCCAGCTCACCTGGACAGGGGGGGGACCTCGAGCAGTACTTC
CASSPGQGGDLEQYF
>TRBD1|TRBV13|.|TRBJ1-1
TGTGCCAGCAGCGCCCGGGACAGGGGGCGAGGTGCGACTGAAGCTTTCTTT
CASSARDRGRGATEAFF
>TRBD1|TRBV19|.|TRBJ2-1
TGTGCCAGTAGTATAACCGGGACAGGCCCGAATGAGCAGTTCTTC
CASSITGTGPNEQFF
>TRBD1|TRBV10-3|.|TRBJ2-7
TGTGCCATCAGTGACGGGACAGGCTCGTACGAGCAGTACTTC
CAISDGTGSYEQYF
>.|TRBV7-8|.|TRBJ1-2
TGTGCCAGCAGCTTAGATGGCGGGACTCCGGGCGGCTACACCTTC
CASSLDGGTPGGYTF
>.|TRBV5-1|.|TRBJ2-3
TGCGCCAGCAGCGTCGCCCTTGGTGGGGGCACAGATACGCAGTATTTT
CASSVALGGGTDTQYF
>.|TRBV5-1|.|TRBJ2-5
TGCGCCAGCCGACTAGTAGGGGAGACCCAGTACTTC
CASRLVGETQYF
>.|TRBV19|.|TRBJ2-4
TGTGCCAGTAGTTCGAGCCCCAGGGGCATTCAGTACTTC
CASSSSPRGIQYF
>TRBD1|TRBV19|once|TRBJ1-1
TGTGCCAGTAGTGCTGACAGGGCGAACACTGAAGCTTTCTTT
CASSADRANTEAFF
>.|TRBV6-5|.|TRBJ2-3
TGTGCCAGCCGGGGGCCAAGCACAGATACGCAGTATTTT
CASRGPSTDTQYF
>.|TRBV10-2|.|TRBJ1-6
TGCGCCAGCAGTGAGGTTATCGCGAATACTTCACCCCTCCACTTT
CASSEVIANTSPLHF
>.|TRBV18|.|TRBJ1-3
TGTGCCAGCTCTAGCGGGGCAGCGAGCTCTGGAAACACCATATATTTT
CASSSGAASSGNTIYF